Following are 9 T cell receptor beta chains from one sample sequenced in a study of PD-L1 blockade in urothelial cancer. Assay: immunoSEQ multiplex PCR; the TCRdb copy retains only in-frame clones and omits some. The table records about 35,000 clones, just over 35% of them present only once. The starting material was tumor tissue, obtained before atezolizumab (anti-PD-L1) treatment. The receptors stem from a man in his fifties or sixties with urothelial cancer.

The chain recombines TRBV18 with TRBJ2-1; D perhaps matches TRBD2 (6 bases). Germline CDR1 KGHSH, CDR2 LQKENI. V lost 3 bases and J lost 0, with 12 bases in between. This CDR3 has 16 residues. This CDR3 reads CASSPGGRISYNEQFF. DNA for the CDR3: TGTGCCAGCTCACCGGGGGGACGGATCTCCTACAATGAGCAGTTCTTC.

The table lists this clone with a count of one. This chain connects TRBV29-1 to TRBJ1-2, with D perhaps matching TRBD1 (6 bases). Germline CDR1 is SQVTM and CDR2 is ANQGSEA. V shed 7 bases and J shed 0 bases, with 15 bases lying between them. There are 14 residues in the CDR3. The CDR3 reads CSAATGVSNYGYTF. CDR3 DNA sequence: TGCAGCGCCGCGACAGGCGTTTCTAACTATGGCTACACCTTC.

The rearrangement joins TRBV10-3 to TRBJ2-5, with D uncertain. Trimming removed 0 bases at V and 6 bases at J, with 5 bases between. The CDR3 contains 12 residues. From germline, CDR1 is ENHRY and CDR2 SYGVKD. CDR3 sequence (DNA): TGTGCCATCAGTGAGTCCAAGAAGACCCAGTACTTC. Encoded protein: CAISESKKTQYF.

J is TRBJ2-1 and V is TRBV6-7, with 7 bases that match TRBD2. TRBV6-7 is placed among ORFs of uncertain function. V lost 5 bases to trimming and J lost 0 bases; unmatched junction nucleotides: 10. The CDR3 has 17 amino acids. CDR3 loop: CASSIRSGAASYNEQFF. As DNA, the CDR3 is TGTGCCAGCAGTATACGCAGCGGGGCCGCCTCCTACAATGAGCAGTTCTTC.

The chain carries TRBV6-4 and TRBJ2-1, with TRBD2 matching over 11 bases. V lost 6 bases and J lost 9; bases outside the gene matches: 10. The V gene's germline CDR1 is MRHNA and CDR2 SNTAGT. The CDR3 sequence is 15 residues long. In DNA form, the CDR3 reads TGTGCCAGCAGCCCGACTAGCGGGGTCATAGGTGAGCAGTTCTTC. This sequence encodes CASSPTSGVIGEQFF.

A remark on this clone: Other DNA sequences in the same sample also yield this CDR3. The genes are TRBV29-1 and TRBJ2-5, with 7 bases matching TRBD1. Germline CDR1 reads SQVTM; CDR2 reads ANQGSEA. This CDR3 spans 12 amino acids. V dropped 4 bases and J dropped 5; count of bases not matched to a gene: 4. CDR3 nucleotides: TGCAGCGTTGGAAGGGGGCGGGAGACCCAGTACTTC. The encoded protein is CSVGRGRETQYF.

The chain links TRBV5-1 to TRBJ1-2, with D perhaps matching TRBD1 (5 bases). V shed 4 bases and J shed 0 bases, with 13 bases lying between them. CDR3 length: 15 residues. Germline CDR1 and CDR2: SGHRS and YFSETQ. The CDR3 is CASSPEPGANYGYTF. CDR3 bases: TGCGCCAGCAGCCCTGAACCGGGGGCTAACTATGGCTACACCTTC.

This clone was seen only a few times. The gene calls are TRBV19 and TRBJ1-1; no firm D call. The CDR3 has 14 amino acids. Trimming removed 3 bases from V and 1 base from J, with 9 bases in between. Germline CDR1 and CDR2: LNHDA and SQIVND (reference sequence). CDR3 loop: CASSIHQKNTEAFF. For the CDR3, the DNA is TGTGCCAGTAGTATCCACCAGAAGAACACTGAAGCTTTCTTT.

The V call is TRBV9, the J call TRBJ1-3; the match to TRBD1 covers 7 bases. Germline V CDR1 and CDR2: SGDLS, YYNGEE. CDR3 length equals 16 residues. V shed 2 bases, J shed 2 bases, and the junction held 7 bases outside the gene matches. This chain's CDR3 is CASSVGRGNAGNTIYF. The DNA for the CDR3 is TGTGCCAGCAGCGTCGGCAGGGGGAACGCTGGAAACACCATATATTTT.